These T cell receptor beta chains were read from a single sample in a study of OX40 agonist ivuxolimab in advanced cancers. TCRdb's copy holds only in-frame clones and misses some; the assay was immunoSEQ multiplex PCR. The data hold about 130,000 clones, with just over 90% observed a single time. This specimen was CD4+ or CD8+ T cells sorted from blood, taken in a trial of the OX40 agonist ivuxolimab. These receptors were taken from an adult with an advanced solid tumor such as melanoma, head and neck, liver or kidney cancer. CDR3s include the opening cysteine and the closing phenylalanine or tryptophan. A D gene is named only where the DNA matches it firmly. Size tells how often a clone was seen (once, few, many) or the class of an expanded clone, and some rows leave it out.

v_call	j_call	clone_size	d_call	cdr3_aa	cdr3_nt
TRBV5-1	TRBJ2-1	.	.	CASSYMPLASSYNEQFF	TGCGCCAGCAGCTACATGCCTTTAGCGAGCTCCTACAATGAGCAGTTCTTC
TRBV9	TRBJ2-3	once	.	CASSVGDRDTQYF	TGTGCCAGCAGCGTAGGAGACAGAGATACGCAGTATTTT
TRBV11-2	TRBJ2-7	.	TRBD1	CASSPGTGYEQYF	TGTGCCAGCAGCCCGGGGACAGGCTACGAGCAGTACTTC
TRBV6-5	TRBJ1-5	once	.	CASREAYSNQPQHF	TGTGCCAGCAGGGAGGCTTATAGCAATCAGCCCCAGCATTTT
TRBV11-3	TRBJ2-2	.	.	CASSLDQGGTPNTGELFF	TGTGCCAGCAGCTTAGATCAGGGCGGGACCCCGAACACCGGGGAGCTGTTTTTT
TRBV29-1	TRBJ1-1	.	.	CSVARGARMNTEAFF	TGCAGCGTTGCTAGGGGGGCACGGATGAACACTGAAGCTTTCTTT
TRBV6-5	TRBJ2-4	.	TRBD2	CASSSWGTSENIQYF	TGTGCCAGCAGCTCTTGGGGGACTAGCGAAAACATTCAGTACTTC
TRBV28	TRBJ2-1	.	TRBD2	CASSPGTSGRTEQFF	TGTGCCAGCAGTCCCGGGACTAGCGGGAGAACTGAGCAGTTCTTC
TRBV18	TRBJ2-5	.	.	CASSRTTQGQETQYF	TGTGCCAGCTCACGCACGACACAGGGCCAAGAGACCCAGTACTTC
TRBV7-2	TRBJ2-5	.	.	CASTQAGTQYF	TGTGCCAGCACCCAAGCGGGGACCCAGTACTTC
TRBV19	TRBJ1-3	.	.	CASSFQQSSGNTIYF	TGTGCCAGTAGTTTTCAACAGAGCTCTGGAAACACCATATATTTT
TRBV11-3	TRBJ2-5	.	.	CASSLGGAGGQETQYF	TGTGCCAGCAGCTTAGGGGGGGCCGGAGGACAAGAGACCCAGTACTTC
TRBV19	TRBJ2-3	.	TRBD2	CASSPRTSGGTDTQYF	TGTGCCAGTAGTCCCAGGACTAGCGGGGGGACAGATACGCAGTATTTT
TRBV28	TRBJ1-1	.	.	CATMQVGTEAFF	TGTGCCACCATGCAGGTGGGTACTGAAGCTTTCTTT
TRBV9	TRBJ2-1	.	TRBD2	CASSATSGYNEQFF	TGTGCCAGCAGCGCCACTAGCGGCTACAATGAGCAGTTCTTC
TRBV2	TRBJ1-1	.	.	CASSEAGEGTEAFF	TGTGCCAGCAGTGAGGCTGGGGAGGGCACTGAAGCTTTCTTT
TRBV27	TRBJ2-2	.	.	CASSFRTGELFF	TGTGCCAGCAGTTTCCGAACCGGGGAGCTGTTTTTT